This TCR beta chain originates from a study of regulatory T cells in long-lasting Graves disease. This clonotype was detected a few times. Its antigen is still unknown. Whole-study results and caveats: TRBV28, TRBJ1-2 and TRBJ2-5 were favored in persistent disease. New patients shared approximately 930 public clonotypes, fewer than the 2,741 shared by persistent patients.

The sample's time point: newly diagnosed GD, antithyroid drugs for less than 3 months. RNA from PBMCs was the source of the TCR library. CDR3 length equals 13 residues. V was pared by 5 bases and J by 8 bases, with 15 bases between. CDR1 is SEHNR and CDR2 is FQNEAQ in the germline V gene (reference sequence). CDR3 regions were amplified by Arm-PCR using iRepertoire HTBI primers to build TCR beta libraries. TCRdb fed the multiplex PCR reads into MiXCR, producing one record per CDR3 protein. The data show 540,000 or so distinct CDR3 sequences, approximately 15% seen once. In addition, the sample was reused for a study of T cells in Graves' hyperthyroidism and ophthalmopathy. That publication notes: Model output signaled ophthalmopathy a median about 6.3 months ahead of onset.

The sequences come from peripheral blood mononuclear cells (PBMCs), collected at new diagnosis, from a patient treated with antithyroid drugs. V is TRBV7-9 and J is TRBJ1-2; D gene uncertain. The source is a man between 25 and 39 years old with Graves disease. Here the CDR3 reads CASSPPGDEGYTF. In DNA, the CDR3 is TGTGCCAGCAGCCCCCCGGGAGACGAGGGCTACACCTTC.